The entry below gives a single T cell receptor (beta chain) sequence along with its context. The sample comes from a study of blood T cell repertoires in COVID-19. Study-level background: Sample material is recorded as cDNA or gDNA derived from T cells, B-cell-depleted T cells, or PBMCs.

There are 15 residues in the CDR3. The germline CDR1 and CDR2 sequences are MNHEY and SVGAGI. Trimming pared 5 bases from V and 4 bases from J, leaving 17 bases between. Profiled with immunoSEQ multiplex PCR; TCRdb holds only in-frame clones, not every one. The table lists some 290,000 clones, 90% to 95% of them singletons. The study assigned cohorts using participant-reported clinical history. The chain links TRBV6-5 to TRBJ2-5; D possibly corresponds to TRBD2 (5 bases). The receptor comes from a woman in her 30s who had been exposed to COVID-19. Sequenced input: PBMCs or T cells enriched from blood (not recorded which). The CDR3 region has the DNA TGTGCCAGCAGTACCTCCGGGGTTGCGGCAGAGACCCAGTACTTC. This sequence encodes CASSTSGVAAETQYF.